Listed here are 5 T cell receptor beta chains from one sample, sequenced in a study of T cell responses to AZD1222 COVID-19 vaccine. TCRdb keeps only in-frame clones here, not all; method: immunoSEQ multiplex PCR. The repertoire consists of around 110,000 clones, with roughly 92% occurring once and the leading ten covering about 1.6%. The material was peripheral blood, obtained 28 days after the second AZD1222 dose. The receptors derive from an adult who received the AZD1222 COVID-19 vaccine.

The chain couples TRBV5-1 to TRBJ1-6; D is unclear. Germline lookup yields CDR1 SGHRS and CDR2 YFSETQ. CDR3 size: 15 residues. V lost 0 bases, J lost 9 bases, and 13 bases lay in between. The CDR3 loop reads CASSLGPRGISPLHF. Here the CDR3 DNA reads TGCGCCAGCAGCTTGGGGCCTCGGGGAATTTCACCCCTCCACTTT.

V is TRBV10-3 and J is TRBJ2-1, with D possibly matching TRBD2 (6 bases). This CDR3 is built from 16 residues. Germline V gene lookup returns CDR1 ENHRY and CDR2 SYGVKD. With 4 bases removed from V and 7 bases from J, the gap between germline ends came to 20 bases. CDR3 residues: CAISALSGALPNEQFF. The CDR3 coding sequence is TGTGCCATCAGTGCCCTTAGCGGAGCCCTCCCTAATGAGCAGTTCTTC.

Comment on this clone: The DNA is left out, because the CDR3 cannot be placed on it with certainty; the CDR3 is given as TCRdb lists it. V is TRBV3-1 (or the pseudogene TRBV3-2) and J is TRBJ2-7; TRBD2, the table's D call, was not compared with the DNA. Germline lookup yields CDR1 LGHDT and CDR2 YNNKEL (reference sequence). Inclusive of both ends, the CDR3 amounts to 15 amino acids. The CDR3 region is CASSQYFGGSYEQYF.

The genes are TRBV30 and TRBJ1-6; 7 bases are shared with TRBD1. Per the germline V gene, CDR1 is GTSNPN and CDR2 is SVGIG (reference sequence). The CDR3 covers 13 residues. V lost 4 bases, J lost 10 bases, and 7 bases stayed unmatched. CDR3 bases: TGTGCCTGGACCCGGCAGGGGGAATCACCCCTCCACTTT. Residues: CAWTRQGESPLHF.

The J gene is TRBJ1-5, the V gene TRBV15, with D unresolved. The V gene's germline CDR1 is LNHNV and CDR2 YYDKDF (reference sequence). The CDR3 extends over 14 amino acids. V was trimmed by 6 bases and J by 7 bases, leaving 16 bases between them. In DNA form, the CDR3 reads TGTGCCACCAGTTCGGGCCTGGGATCCCAGCCCCAGCATTTT. It yields the protein CATSSGLGSQPQHF.